This is a list of T cell receptor beta chains from one sample in a study of cytomegalovirus exposure and HLA in healthy donors. Profiling relied on immunoSEQ multiplex PCR, and the TCRdb table lists in-frame clones only, not all of them. The listing contains around 120,000 clones. The sequenced sample was PBMCs. Receptor source: a man younger than 35 in good health and CMV-seronegative. The CDR3 runs from the conserved cysteine through the conserved F or W. Each record gives: V gene, D gene, J gene, CDR3 DNA, CDR3 protein. A D gene is named only where the DNA matches it firmly.

>TRBV7-6|.|TRBJ1-2
TGTGCCAGCAGCCCACAGAGGGATTATGGCTACACCTTC
CASSPQRDYGYTF
>TRBV7-2|.|TRBJ1-1
TGTGCCAGCAGCGGGGGGGGACGGAACCCGAACACTGAAGCTTTCTTT
CASSGGGRNPNTEAFF
>TRBV5-1|TRBD1|TRBJ1-1
TGCGCCAGCAGCTTCCGGGACAGTTCTTGGAACACTGAAGCTTTCTTT
CASSFRDSSWNTEAFF
>TRBV11-2|TRBD2|TRBJ2-1
TGTGCCAGCAGCTTAGATTCCGGAATAGCGGGAGGTGGAGATGAGCAGTTCTTC
CASSLDSGIAGGGDEQFF
>TRBV11-2|.|TRBJ1-2
TGTGCCAGCAGCTTAGCCGTGACAGACTATGGCTACACCTTC
CASSLAVTDYGYTF
>TRBV27|.|TRBJ1-4
TGTGCCAGCAGACAACCAGGGGTTACTAATGAAAAACTGTTTTTT
CASRQPGVTNEKLFF
>TRBV15|.|TRBJ1-1
TGTGCCACCAGCAGAGGAGTGAACACTGAAGCTTTCTTT
CATSRGVNTEAFF
>TRBV19|.|TRBJ1-1
TGTGCCAGTAGTTCCCACGGAGAACAGGAGAACACTGAAGCTTTCTTT
CASSSHGEQENTEAFF
>TRBV11-2|.|TRBJ2-7
TGTGCCAGCAGCTTCGGAGGGGTCTCCTACGAGCAGTACTTC
CASSFGGVSYEQYF
>TRBV5-1|TRBD1|TRBJ2-2
TGCGCCAGCAGCGTCACAGGGGGCCGGACCGGGGAGCTGTTTTTT
CASSVTGGRTGELFF
>TRBV6-1|TRBD1|TRBJ1-1
TGTGCCAGCAGTGAAGCATTTTCCGGGACAGGGCTCACTGAAGCTTTCTTT
CASSEAFSGTGLTEAFF
>TRBV19|TRBD2|TRBJ2-3
TGTGCCAGTCAAGCGGGAAGCACAGATACGCAGTATTTT
CASQAGSTDTQYF
>TRBV7-2|.|TRBJ2-5
TGTGCCAGCAGGCGGGGCGGCGCAAGAGGAGAGACCCAGTACTTC
CASRRGGARGETQYF
>TRBV11-2|.|TRBJ2-5
TGTGCCAGCAGCTTAGCCAGGGAAGGCGTGGAGACCCAGTACTTC
CASSLAREGVETQYF
>TRBV5-6|.|TRBJ1-2
TGTGCCAGCAGCTCCGACAGCAACGTTTATGGCTACACCTTC
CASSSDSNVYGYTF
>TRBV5-1|TRBD1|TRBJ2-3
TGCGCCAGCAGCTTCAGGGGGCGAGGGACAGATACGCAGTATTTT
CASSFRGRGTDTQYF
>TRBV19|TRBD1|TRBJ2-1
TGTGCCAGTAGTGCTCGAGGGGGCGATGAGCAGTTCTTC
CASSARGGDEQFF
>TRBV30|.|TRBJ1-1
TGTGCCTGTAGTACAGGGTACACTGAAGCTTTCTTT
CACSTGYTEAFF
>TRBV7-2|.|TRBJ2-7
TGTGCCAGCAGCAAACAAGCGGGGACACTCTCCTACGAGCAGTACTTC
CASSKQAGTLSYEQYF
>TRBV28|TRBD2|TRBJ2-1
TGTGCCAGCAGTTCGGCGAGCGGGAGACGGGACAATGAGCAGTTCTTC
CASSSASGRRDNEQFF
>TRBV7-9|TRBD2|TRBJ2-7
TGTGCCAGCAGCTTTCTAGCGGGAGGGCCCCACGAGCAGTACTTC
CASSFLAGGPHEQYF
>TRBV5-4|TRBD1|TRBJ1-4
TGTGCCAGCAGCAGTGGGACAGGGGCAACTAATGAAAAACTGTTTTTT
CASSSGTGATNEKLFF
>TRBV28|TRBD1|TRBJ1-2
TGTGCCAGCAGCTCCTATCCCGGGACAGACATGGGCTACACCTTC
CASSSYPGTDMGYTF
>TRBV13|TRBD2|TRBJ2-1
TGTGCCAGCACTGGGACTAGCGGACCTAATGAGCAGTTCTTC
CASTGTSGPNEQFF
>TRBV7-9|.|TRBJ1-2
TGTGCCAGCAGCTTATTGGACAGCTATGGCTACACCTTC
CASSLLDSYGYTF
>TRBV11-2|.|TRBJ1-4
TGTGCCAGCAGCTTGGGGGGGAAAGCCGAAAAACTGTTTTTT
CASSLGGKAEKLFF
>TRBV29-1|.|TRBJ1-1
TGCAGCGTCGAAGGCGGGCGAGCTTTCTTT
CSVEGGRAFF
>TRBV19|TRBD1|TRBJ2-3
TGTGCCAGTAGTGGCTGGACAGGGGGTACAGATACGCAGTATTTT
CASSGWTGGTDTQYF
>TRBV30|.|TRBJ1-2
TGTGCCTGGATCTACTCGAACTTGGGGGGTAATGGCTACACCTTC
CAWIYSNLGGNGYTF
>TRBV9|.|TRBJ1-3
TGTGCCAGCAGCCAAGGGGACTCTGGAAACACCATATATTTT
CASSQGDSGNTIYF
>TRBV7-2|TRBD2|TRBJ2-3
TGTGCCAGCAGCCTAGCGGGAGGGGATACGCAGTATTTT
CASSLAGGDTQYF
>TRBV7-9|TRBD1|TRBJ1-2
TGTGCCAGCAGCACTTGGGACAGCGGCTATGGCTACACCTTC
CASSTWDSGYGYTF
>TRBV5-4|.|TRBJ1-1
TGTGCCAGCAGTCTACAGGGAGACACTGAAGCTTTCTTT
CASSLQGDTEAFF